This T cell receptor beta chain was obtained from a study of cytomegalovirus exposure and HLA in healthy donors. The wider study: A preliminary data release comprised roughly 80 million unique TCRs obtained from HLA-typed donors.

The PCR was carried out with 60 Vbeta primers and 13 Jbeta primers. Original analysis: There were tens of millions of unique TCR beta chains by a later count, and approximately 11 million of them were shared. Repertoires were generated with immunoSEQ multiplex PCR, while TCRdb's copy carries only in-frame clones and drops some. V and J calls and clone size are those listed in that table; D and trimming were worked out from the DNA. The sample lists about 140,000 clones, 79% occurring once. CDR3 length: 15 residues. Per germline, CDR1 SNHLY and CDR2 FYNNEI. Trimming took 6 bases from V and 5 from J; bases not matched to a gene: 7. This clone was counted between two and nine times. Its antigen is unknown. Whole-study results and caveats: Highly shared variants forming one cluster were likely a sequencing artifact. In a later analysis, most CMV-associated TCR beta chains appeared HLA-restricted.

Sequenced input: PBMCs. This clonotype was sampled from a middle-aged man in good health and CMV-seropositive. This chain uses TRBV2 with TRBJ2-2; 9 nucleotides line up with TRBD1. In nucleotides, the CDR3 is TGTGCCAGCAGGACAAGGACAGGGGAAACCGGGGAGCTGTTTTTT. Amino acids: CASRTRTGETGELFF.